Given below is one TCR beta chain in context. In the original processing: Using reference gene primer amplification, nucleated cell counts were estimated. Sequencing was performed with immunoSEQ multiplex PCR; in TCRdb, only in-frame clones are kept and a portion is missing. V and J calls plus clone size are reproduced from that table; the DNA served to infer D and trimming. The table lists some 150,000 clones, 84% of them singletons. This sample was included in a study of blood T cell repertoires in COVID-19. As for the study in general: The origin of the acute and convalescent COVID-19 samples was the United States, Italy and Spain. PBMCs, B-cell-depleted T cells, or T cells were the source of the cDNA or gDNA that made up the material.

Germline lookup yields CDR1 SGHVS and CDR2 FQNEAQ. V lost 4 bases and J lost 4; bases outside the gene matches: 7. The CDR3 is 15 residues long. The specimen was peripheral blood. The sequence derives from a man aged 40-49 years who had recovered from COVID-19. This rearrangement joins TRBV7-8 to TRBJ1-2; 9 bases match TRBD1. The CDR3 sequence is CASSYSRDRAYGYTF. The CDR3 nucleotides read TGTGCCAGCAGCTACTCCCGGGACAGGGCCTATGGCTACACCTTC.